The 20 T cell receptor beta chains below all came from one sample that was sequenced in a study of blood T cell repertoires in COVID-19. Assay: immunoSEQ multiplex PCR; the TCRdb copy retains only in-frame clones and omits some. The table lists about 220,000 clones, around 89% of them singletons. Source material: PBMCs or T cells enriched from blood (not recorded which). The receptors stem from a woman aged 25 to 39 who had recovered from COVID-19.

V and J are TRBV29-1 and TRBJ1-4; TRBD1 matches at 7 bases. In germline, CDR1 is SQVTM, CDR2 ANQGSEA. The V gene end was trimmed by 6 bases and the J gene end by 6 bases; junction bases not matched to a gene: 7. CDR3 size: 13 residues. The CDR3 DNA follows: TGCAGCGTCGGCTACAGGGGAGATGAAAAACTGTTTTTT. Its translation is CSVGYRGDEKLFF.

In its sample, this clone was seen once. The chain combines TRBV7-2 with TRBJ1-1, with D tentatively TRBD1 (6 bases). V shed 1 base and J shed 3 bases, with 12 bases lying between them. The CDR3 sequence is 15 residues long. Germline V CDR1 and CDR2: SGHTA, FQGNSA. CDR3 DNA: TGTGCCAGCAGCTTAGAGGGGACAATAGACACTGAAGCTTTCTTT. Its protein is CASSLEGTIDTEAFF.

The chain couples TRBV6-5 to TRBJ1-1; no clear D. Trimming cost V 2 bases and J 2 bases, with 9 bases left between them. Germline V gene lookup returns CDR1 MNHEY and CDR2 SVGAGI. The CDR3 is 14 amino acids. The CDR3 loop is CASSYHTRNTEAFF. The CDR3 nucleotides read TGTGCCAGCAGTTACCATACTAGAAACACTGAAGCTTTCTTT.

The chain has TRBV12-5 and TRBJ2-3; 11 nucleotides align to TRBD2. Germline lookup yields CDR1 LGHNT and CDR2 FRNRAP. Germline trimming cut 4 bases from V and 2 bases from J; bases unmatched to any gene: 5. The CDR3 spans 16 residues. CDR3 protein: CASGSGTSGLTDTQYF. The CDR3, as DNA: TGTGCTAGTGGTTCGGGGACTAGCGGTCTCACAGATACGCAGTATTTT.

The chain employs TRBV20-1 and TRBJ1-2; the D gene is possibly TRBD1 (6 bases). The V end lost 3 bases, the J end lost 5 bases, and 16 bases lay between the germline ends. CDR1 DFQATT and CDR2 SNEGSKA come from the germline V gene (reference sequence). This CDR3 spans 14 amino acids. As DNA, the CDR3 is TGCAGTGCTAGTCGGCGGGCAGGGGTGTATGGCTACACCTTC. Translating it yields CSASRRAGVYGYTF.

The CDR3 nucleotides are TGCGCCAGCAGCCAAGAGGCGGACAGGGGAAAATACGAGCAGTACTTC. It translates to CASSQEADRGKYEQYF. The J gene is TRBJ2-7, the V gene TRBV4-1; 9 nucleotides agree with TRBD1. This CDR3 is built from 16 residues. The germline CDR1 and CDR2 sequences are MGHRA and YSYEKL. The ends lost 0 bases at V and 4 bases at J; junction bases unmatched: 7.

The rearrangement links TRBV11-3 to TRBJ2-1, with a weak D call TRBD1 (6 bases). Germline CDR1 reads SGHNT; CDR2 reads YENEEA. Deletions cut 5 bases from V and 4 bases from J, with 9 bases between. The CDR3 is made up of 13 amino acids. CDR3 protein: CASSITGYNEQFF. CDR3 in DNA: TGTGCCAGCAGCATTACAGGGTACAATGAGCAGTTCTTC.

The CDR3 DNA reads as TGTGCCAGTAGTACGCTACAGGGAAAAGATGCAACTAATGAAAAACTGTTTTTT. This translates into CASSTLQGKDATNEKLFF. The rearrangement uses TRBV19 and TRBJ1-4, with D maybe TRBD1 (6 bases). This CDR3 contains 18 residues. Germline-derived CDR1 and CDR2 are LNHDA and SQIVND (reference sequence). With 4 bases removed from V and 0 bases from J, the gap between germline ends came to 18 bases. The full variable domain, completed using reference TRBV19 and TRBJ1-4, is DGGITQSPKYLFRKEGQNVTLSCEQNLNHDAMYWYRQDPGQGLRLIYYSQIVNDFQKGDIAEGYSVSREKKESFPLTVTSAQKNPTAFYLCASSTLQGKDATNEKLFFGSGTQLSVL.

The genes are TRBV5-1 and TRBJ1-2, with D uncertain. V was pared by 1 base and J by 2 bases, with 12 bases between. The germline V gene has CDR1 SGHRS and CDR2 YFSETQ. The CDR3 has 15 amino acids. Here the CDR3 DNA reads TGCGCCAGCAGCTTGTATTGGACGGGGAACTATGGCTACACCTTC. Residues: CASSLYWTGNYGYTF.

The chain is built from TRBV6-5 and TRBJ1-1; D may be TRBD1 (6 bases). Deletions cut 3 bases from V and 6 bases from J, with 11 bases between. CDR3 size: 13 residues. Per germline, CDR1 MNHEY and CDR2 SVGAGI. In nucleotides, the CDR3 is TGTGCCAGCAGTTATCTTCGGACAGCTGAAGCTTTCTTT. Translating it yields CASSYLRTAEAFF.

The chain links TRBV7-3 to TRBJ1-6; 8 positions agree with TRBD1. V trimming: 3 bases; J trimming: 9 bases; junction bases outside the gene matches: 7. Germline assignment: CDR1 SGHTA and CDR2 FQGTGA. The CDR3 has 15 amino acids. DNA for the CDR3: TGTGCCAGCAGCTTCTCCGGGACAGGTGGTTCACCCCTCCACTTT. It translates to CASSFSGTGGSPLHF.

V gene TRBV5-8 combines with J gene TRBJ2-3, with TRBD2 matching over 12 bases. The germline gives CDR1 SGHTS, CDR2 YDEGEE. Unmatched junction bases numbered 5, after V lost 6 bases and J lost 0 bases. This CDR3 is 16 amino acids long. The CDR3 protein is CASTYLAGGSTDTQYF. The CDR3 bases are TGTGCCAGCACCTACCTAGCGGGGGGGAGCACAGATACGCAGTATTTT. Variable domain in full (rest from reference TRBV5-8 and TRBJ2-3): EAGVTQSPTHLIKTRGQQATLRCSPISGHTSVYWYQQALGLGLQFLLWYDEGEERNRGNFPPRFSGRQFPNYSSELNVNALELEDSALYLCASTYLAGGSTDTQYFGPGTRLTVL.

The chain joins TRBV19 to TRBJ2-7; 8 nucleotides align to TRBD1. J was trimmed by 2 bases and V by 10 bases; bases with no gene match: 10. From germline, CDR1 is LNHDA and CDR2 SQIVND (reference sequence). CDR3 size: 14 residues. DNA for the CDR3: TGTGCCACTACGACAGGGGTCGGTCCCTACGAGCAGTACTTC. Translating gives CATTTGVGPYEQYF.

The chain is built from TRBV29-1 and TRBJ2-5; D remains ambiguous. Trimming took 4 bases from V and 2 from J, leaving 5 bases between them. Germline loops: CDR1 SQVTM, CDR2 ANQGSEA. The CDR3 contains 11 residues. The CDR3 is CSVVQQETQYF. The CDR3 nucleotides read TGCAGCGTTGTTCAGCAAGAGACCCAGTACTTC.

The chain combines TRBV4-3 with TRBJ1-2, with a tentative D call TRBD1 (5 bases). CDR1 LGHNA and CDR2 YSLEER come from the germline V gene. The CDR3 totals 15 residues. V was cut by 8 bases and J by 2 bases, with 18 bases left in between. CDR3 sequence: CASGMDTQANYGYTF. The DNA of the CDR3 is TGCGCCAGCGGAATGGACACCCAGGCGAACTATGGCTACACCTTC.

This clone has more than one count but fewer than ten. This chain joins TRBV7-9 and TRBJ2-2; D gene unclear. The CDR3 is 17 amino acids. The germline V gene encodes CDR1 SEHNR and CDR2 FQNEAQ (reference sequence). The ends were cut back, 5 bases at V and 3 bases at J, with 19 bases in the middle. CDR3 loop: CASSPLLTVRDTGELFF. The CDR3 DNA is TGTGCCAGCAGCCCTCTCTTGACGGTCCGGGACACCGGGGAGCTGTTTTTT.

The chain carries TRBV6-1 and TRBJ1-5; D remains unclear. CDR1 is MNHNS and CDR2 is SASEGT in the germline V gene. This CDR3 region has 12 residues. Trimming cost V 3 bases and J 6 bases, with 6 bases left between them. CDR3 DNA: TGTGCCAGCAGTGAGTACGGTCAGCCCCAGCATTTT. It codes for CASSEYGQPQHF.

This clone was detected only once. CDR3 nucleotides: TGTGCCAGCGGACCAACTAGCGGGGGTAGCACAGATACGCAGTATTTT. Encoded protein: CASGPTSGGSTDTQYF. This chain joins TRBV5-4 and TRBJ2-3; 11 bases are a match to TRBD2. The CDR3 contains 16 residues. The V gene end was trimmed by 7 bases and the J gene end by 0 bases; junction bases not matched to a gene: 7. In germline, CDR1 is SGHNT, CDR2 YYREEE (reference sequence).

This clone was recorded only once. DNA of the CDR3: TGTGCCAAGACAGGGGGCGTTCGAGAGACCCAGTACTTC. This sequence encodes CAKTGGVRETQYF. The chain carries TRBV6-5 and TRBJ2-5; 10 nucleotides match TRBD1. With V trimmed by 10 bases and J by 4 bases, 6 bases remained unmatched. Germline CDR1 and CDR2: MNHEY and SVGAGI. The CDR3 is 13 residues long.

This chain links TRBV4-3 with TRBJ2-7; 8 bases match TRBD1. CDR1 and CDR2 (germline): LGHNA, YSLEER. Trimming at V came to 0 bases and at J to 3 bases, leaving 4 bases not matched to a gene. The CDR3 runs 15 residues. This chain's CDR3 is CASSQDLQGGYEQYF. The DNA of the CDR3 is TGCGCCAGCAGCCAAGATCTACAGGGGGGCTACGAGCAGTACTTC.